This TCR beta chain was profiled in a study of long-term antiretroviral therapy in people with HIV. At minimum, one pre-ART and two post-ART PBMC samples were obtained from each donor. Broader study findings: Missing from the dataset were any data on ART adherence, viral resistance or therapy changes. When set beside controls, HIV repertoires had CDR3 length ranges that were narrower. Clones expanded before ART dominated the repertoire at all time points.

Researchers report immunoSEQ v3.0 was run at survey level. The protocol was immunoSEQ multiplex PCR, while the TCRdb copy is restricted to in-frame clones and leaves out a portion. The sample shows about 50,000 clones, 84% of them seen only once. The sample holds one count of this clone. Its antigen is unknown. The CDR3 contains 16 residues. The sequence derives from a woman younger than 35 with HIV. The V gene is TRBV21-1, the J gene TRBJ2-7. TRBV21-1 is described as a pseudogene. The material sequenced was unsorted PBMCs, taken 0.8 years after starting antiretroviral therapy. The CDR3 loop reads CASSYTGRIPFYEQYF. CDR3 sequence (DNA): TGTGCCAGCAGCTATACGGGACGTATCCCTTTCTACGAGCAGTACTTC.